Each of the 2 T cell receptor beta chains below was sequenced from the same sample in a study of cytomegalovirus exposure and HLA in healthy donors. Assay: immunoSEQ multiplex PCR; the TCRdb copy retains only in-frame clones and omits some. The profile shows about 78,000 clones, approximately 95% of them singletons. The sequenced sample was PBMCs. These receptors originate from a man between 18 and 35 years old in good health and CMV-seropositive.

This CDR3 is CASSFSGYMETQYF. The DNA of the CDR3 is TGTGCCAGCAGCTTTAGCGGTTATATGGAGACCCAGTACTTC. The chain uses TRBV11-2 and TRBJ2-5; tentatively, D is TRBD2 (6 bases). The germline gives CDR1 SGHAT, CDR2 FQNNGV. V dropped 3 bases and J dropped 5 bases, with 13 bases sitting between them. The CDR3 loop spans 14 amino acids.

A single count supports this clone. The chain employs TRBV7-9 and TRBJ2-5; D is perhaps TRBD1 (6 bases). V lost 9 bases and J lost 3, with 11 bases in between. The CDR3 runs 12 residues. Per the germline V gene, CDR1 is SEHNR and CDR2 is FQNEAQ (reference sequence). CDR3 sequence: CASTGLEETQYF. The CDR3 DNA reads TGTGCCAGTACAGGGTTGGAAGAGACCCAGTACTTC.